This T cell receptor beta chain was obtained from a study of blood T cell repertoires in COVID-19 (dated by TCRdb to 2020 to 2022). Broadly, across the study: Samples from collaborators originated in the United States, Italy and Spain and spanned both the acute and convalescent phases of COVID-19. The prospective study material was composed of cDNA or gDNA derived from T cells, B-cell-depleted T cells, or PBMCs. Deeply sampled blood TCRbeta repertoires from subjects exposed to, actively infected with, or recovered from COVID-19 were included in the dataset. The repertoires were made available in a free public database intended to serve as a resource for research on the immune response to SARS-CoV-2. Samples came from the ongoing ImmuneRACE study (first 160 participants) plus 1,254 subjects from 6 global collaborators. Nearly every sample came with metadata listing a de-identified subject ID, COVID-19 status, age in years and sex. Where HLA class I and class II types were available, the types were taken from metadata supplied by the sample provider, not from assay-based typing.

TCRbeta CDR3 regions were amplified from genomic DNA using the immunoSEQ Assay, a bias-controlled multiplex PCR. The original pipeline was this. Within the assay, amplification of reference gene primers was used to estimate how many nucleated cells each sample contained. To quantify the absolute abundance of each unique TCRbeta CDR3 rearrangement, sequence reads were collapsed and filtered. For each sample, productive Simpson clonality was calculated by taking the square root of Simpson's diversity index across productive rearrangements. TCRdb retrieved this table from immuneACCESS and kept in-frame rearrangements only. Not all clones are present; in checked studies, unresolved V genes account for under half, and no reason is known for the remainder. V and J calls plus clone size are reproduced from that table; the DNA served to infer D and trimming. This sample lists some 210,000 clones; around 82% were detected once. 4.3% of the sample comes from the top ten.

CDR1 and CDR2, looked up from the germline V gene, are KGHDR and SFDVKD. From the cysteine through the phenylalanine, the CDR3 covers 15 amino acids. Only the CDR3 DNA stays, 45 bases, in frame from base 1. V ends up 3 bases short and J 16 bases short, with an unmatched junction base count of 10. Summary of the overall study and its limitations: Clinical and demographic metadata were provided uncurated, with the amount varying by source and participant.

A word on this clone: Its target antigen remains unknown. Within one base of it there is no much larger clone, and no base qualities were kept.

In the prospective study, participants were about 18 to 95 years old, resided in under 30 geographic areas of the United States, and were enrolled through a virtual design. To assign participants to cohorts, the prospective study relied on clinical history that participants themselves reported in a screening survey and a study questionnaire. Mobile phlebotomists in the prospective study collected whole blood, serum and a nasopharyngeal or oropharyngeal swab from every participant. Participants in the prospective study had the option to provide additional blood draws and questionnaires over a roughly 2-month period. Prospective study blood samples were shipped either frozen or at room temperature before DNA extraction.

Recombination joined TRBV24-1 with TRBJ2-1; 14 central bases correspond to TRBD2. Source material: PBMCs or T cells enriched from blood (not recorded which). The TCR comes from a man under 40 with acute COVID-19. The CDR3 has the sequence CATSDASGLAGARFF. The bases are TGTGCCACCAGTGATGCTTCGGGACTAGCGGGGGCGAGATTCTTC.